Below are 26 T cell receptor beta chains sequenced from a single sample in a study of control samples from healthy donors and cancer patients. The method was immunoSEQ multiplex PCR; TCRdb's version includes in-frame clones alone and lacks a portion of them. The sample has 150,000 or so clones, 70% to 90% seen once. What was sequenced was blood. These receptors were taken from a man aged 18 to 30 in good health.

The V call is TRBV12-3 or TRBV12-4, the J call TRBJ2-1; TRBD2 might be the D (6 bases). Trimming pared 6 bases from V and 5 bases from J, leaving 11 bases between. There are 13 residues in the CDR3. CDR3 protein: CASSSREDNEQFF. The CDR3 DNA is TGTGCCAGCAGCAGCAGGGAGGACAATGAGCAGTTCTTC.

The chain carries TRBV13 and TRBJ1-1; D gene uncertain. The CDR3 totals 14 residues. Germline V lookup: CDR1 PRHDT, CDR2 FYEKMQ (reference sequence). Trimming took 1 base from V and 3 from J, leaving 9 bases between them. The CDR3 region is CASSLEGIDTEAFF. In nucleotides, the CDR3 is TGTGCCAGCAGCTTAGAGGGTATAGACACTGAAGCTTTCTTT. Combining the CDR3 with reference TRBV13 and TRBJ1-1 gives the whole variable domain AAGVIQSPRHLIKEKRETATLKCYPIPRHDTVYWYQQGPGQDPQFLISFYEKMQSDKGSIPDRFSAQQFSDYHSELNMSSLELGDSALYFCASSLEGIDTEAFFGQGTRLTVV.

This sequence joins TRBV10-3 and TRBJ2-3, with TRBD2 identical over 9 bases. Trimming cost V 9 bases and J 1 base; bases outside gene matches: 8. CDR1 is ENHRY, CDR2 SYGVKD, per germline. The CDR3 is 15 amino acids. Here the CDR3 DNA reads TGTGCCATTGGAGACCCTAGCGGGGGCACAGATACGCAGTATTTT. Protein product: CAIGDPSGGTDTQYF.

This chain links TRBV7-3 with TRBJ2-1, with no clear D. The V end was cut by 2 bases, the J end by 4 bases, with 9 bases between. Germline V lookup: CDR1 SGHTA, CDR2 FQGTGA. The CDR3 has 14 residues. Here the CDR3 reads CASSLSGEYNEQFF. The CDR3, as DNA: TGTGCCAGCAGCTTATCTGGCGAATACAATGAGCAGTTCTTC. Variable domain in full (rest from reference TRBV7-3 and TRBJ2-1): GAGVSQTPSNKVTEKGKYVELRCDPISGHTALYWYRQSLGQGPEFLIYFQGTGAADDSGLPNDRFFAVRPEGSVSTLKIQRTERGDSAVYLCASSLSGEYNEQFFGPGTRLTVL.

This clone was detected once. Other DNA sequences from this sample encode an identical CDR3 as well. V and J are TRBV5-1 and TRBJ2-7; tentatively, D is TRBD1 (6 bases). The CDR3 sequence is 13 residues long. V shed 3 bases and J shed 3 bases, with 10 bases lying between them. Germline V gives CDR1 SGHRS, CDR2 YFSETQ. CDR3 region: CASSYIQGYEQYF. DNA of the CDR3: TGCGCCAGCAGCTATATACAGGGCTACGAGCAGTACTTC.

The rearrangement joins TRBV6-4 to TRBJ1-5; maybe TRBD1 (5 bases). The CDR3 loop spans 13 amino acids. Trimming stripped 5 bases from V and 1 base from J, with 6 bases between. Germline V lookup: CDR1 MRHNA, CDR2 SNTAGT. The CDR3 region has the DNA TGTGCCAGCAGTCGGGACAGCAATCAGCCCCAGCATTTT. Translating it yields CASSRDSNQPQHF.

V and J are TRBV4-1 and TRBJ2-2, with 11 bases fitting TRBD2. The CDR3 runs to 19 residues. CDR1 MGHRA and CDR2 YSYEKL come from the germline V gene. Trimming took 0 bases from V and 5 from J; bases not matched to a gene: 11. CDR3 sequence: CASSQESATSGAVTGELFF. CDR3 sequence (DNA): TGCGCCAGCAGCCAAGAATCCGCGACTAGCGGGGCTGTAACCGGGGAGCTGTTTTTT.

This chain links TRBV2 with TRBJ2-7, with a tentative D call TRBD1 (5 bases). Germline CDR1 SNHLY, CDR2 FYNNEI. The V gene lost 4 bases and the J gene lost 2 bases, with 9 bases spanning the gap. The CDR3 runs 13 residues. The CDR3 is CASSVGHPYEQYF. As DNA, the CDR3 is TGTGCCAGCAGTGTCGGACACCCCTACGAGCAGTACTTC.

V usage is TRBV5-6 and J usage is TRBJ2-7, with TRBD1 as a possible D gene (5 bases). Trimming shortened V by 0 bases and J by 5 bases, and 15 bases separated the two germline ends. The germline V gene has CDR1 SGHDT and CDR2 YYEEEE. This CDR3 region has 15 residues. In DNA form, the CDR3 reads TGTGCCAGCAGCTTGGCTGGCCAGGGTGGGCACGAGCAGTACTTC. Encoded protein: CASSLAGQGGHEQYF.

The CDR3, as DNA: TGTGCCAGCAGCGCCTCAGGGGAGGGGGCAGATACGCAGTATTTT. This encodes CASSASGEGADTQYF. The rearrangement joins TRBV11-2 to TRBJ2-3; possible D gene TRBD2, 7 bases. Looked up from germline, CDR1 is SGHAT and CDR2 is FQNNGV. The germline V and J ends were trimmed by 5 bases and 4 bases, with 16 bases remaining between them. The CDR3 is 15 residues long.

V gene TRBV7-2 combines with J gene TRBJ1-3; D call uncertain. V shed 1 base and J shed 0 bases, with 10 bases lying between them. CDR1 is SGHTA, CDR2 FQGNSA, per germline. This CDR3 is built from 16 residues. The CDR3 loop reads CASSLEGKYSGNTIYF. CDR3 nucleotides: TGTGCCAGCAGCTTAGAGGGCAAATACTCTGGAAACACCATATATTTT. Filled out from reference TRBV7-2 and TRBJ1-3, the complete variable domain reads GAGVSQSPSNKVTEKGKDVELRCDPISGHTALYWYRQSLGQGLEFLIYFQGNSAPDKSGLPSDRFSAERTGGSVSTLTIQRTQQEDSAVYLCASSLEGKYSGNTIYFGEGSWLTVV.

The count of this clone is one. V is TRBV6-2 or TRBV6-3 and J is TRBJ2-7; D is perhaps TRBD2 (7 bases). This CDR3 spans 20 amino acids. Looked up from germline, CDR1 is MNHEY and CDR2 is SVGEGT. Trimming stripped 6 bases from V and 2 bases from J, with 32 bases between. Written as DNA, the CDR3 is TGTGCCAGCAGATACACCTCGACCCTGGCGGGGGCCTCCCTAACCTACGAGCAGTACTTC. Translated, it gives CASRYTSTLAGASLTYEQYF.

The chain uses TRBV5-6 and TRBJ1-2, with D hard to call. The V and J ends lost 3 bases and 5 bases respectively, with 14 bases between them. Germline CDR1 and CDR2: SGHDT and YYEEEE. The CDR3 contains 14 residues. CDR3 region: CASSSTRVRYGYTF. The CDR3 DNA is TGTGCCAGCAGCTCAACTCGGGTACGTTATGGCTACACCTTC. The full variable domain, its missing parts supplied by reference TRBV5-6 and TRBJ1-2, is DAGVTQSPTHLIKTRGQQVTLRCSPKSGHDTVSWYQQALGQGPQFIFQYYEEEERQRGNFPDRFSGHQFPNYSSELNVNALLLGDSALYLCASSSTRVRYGYTFGSGTRLTVV.

The chain uses TRBV4-3 and TRBJ1-2; D is perhaps TRBD1 (5 bases). The V end lost 2 bases, the J end lost 0 bases, and 10 bases lay between the germline ends. CDR1 is LGHNA and CDR2 is YSLEER in the germline V gene. The CDR3 length is 15 residues. The CDR3 DNA is TGCGCCAGCAGCCAAAATCCACAGGCTAACTATGGCTACACCTTC. It translates to CASSQNPQANYGYTF.

J is TRBJ1-1 and V is TRBV27; D unclear. Germline V CDR1 and CDR2: MNHEY, SMNVEV (reference sequence). Trimming removed 4 bases at V and 2 bases at J, with 11 bases between. CDR3 length equals 14 residues. CDR3 DNA sequence: TGTGCCAGCAGTTCCGTTGGAGTAAACACTGAAGCTTTCTTT. This codes for CASSSVGVNTEAFF.

The chain recombines TRBV28 with TRBJ1-3, with 11 bases lining up with TRBD1. The trim removed 6 bases at V and 2 bases at J, leaving 6 bases unmatched. This CDR3 is built from 16 residues. CDR1 and CDR2 (germline): MDHEN, SYDVKM. The CDR3 protein is CASRTPGQGAGNTIYF. For the CDR3, the DNA is TGTGCCAGCAGAACCCCGGGACAGGGGGCTGGAAACACCATATATTTT.

This rearrangement joins TRBV19 to TRBJ2-2; TRBD1 matches at 12 bases. Trimming took 6 bases from V and 5 from J; bases not matched to a gene: 10. This CDR3 is 17 amino acids long. Germline V lookup: CDR1 LNHDA, CDR2 SQIVND (reference sequence). The CDR3 loop is CASRFRDRGLRTGELFF. The CDR3 DNA reads as TGTGCCAGTAGATTCCGGGACAGGGGGCTTCGGACCGGGGAGCTGTTTTTT.

CDR3 in DNA: TGTGCCAGCAGTTTTCTCGCCCGAGGGATACACTCAGGGTCTGTCACAGATACGCAGTATTTT. As protein: CASSFLARGIHSGSVTDTQYF. The chain is built from TRBV28 and TRBJ2-3; perhaps D is TRBD1 or TRBD2 (5 bases each). The CDR3 totals 21 residues. V gave up 3 bases and J gave up 2 bases, with 30 bases separating them. From germline, CDR1 is MDHEN and CDR2 SYDVKM.

The chain is built from TRBV29-1 and TRBJ2-2; D is ambiguous. The CDR3 is made up of 15 amino acids. Looked up from germline, CDR1 is SQVTM and CDR2 is ANQGSEA. Trimming cost V 4 bases and J 0 bases, with 12 bases left between them. CDR3 residues: CSVVGGHSNTGELFF. The CDR3 nucleotides read TGCAGCGTTGTGGGTGGGCATTCGAACACCGGGGAGCTGTTTTTT.

The chain couples TRBV2 to TRBJ1-1, with D tentatively TRBD1 (5 bases). Germline CDR1 is SNHLY and CDR2 is FYNNEI. The CDR3 totals 15 residues. V was shortened by 1 base and J by 6 bases, with 15 bases between the two germline ends. CDR3 in DNA: TGTGCCAGCAGTGAAGGCTTTCGGCGGGGGTCTGAAGCTTTCTTT. Residues: CASSEGFRRGSEAFF.

The V call is TRBV6-5, the J call TRBJ1-6; TRBD1 matches 7 bases. Germline values: CDR1 MNHEY, CDR2 SVGAGI. V shed 5 bases, J shed 10 bases, and the junction held 8 bases outside the gene matches. The CDR3 sequence is 14 residues long. Here the CDR3 DNA reads TGTGCCAGCAGTATACAGGGGACCGGATCACCCCTCCACTTT. Protein product: CASSIQGTGSPLHF.

The chain carries TRBV6-5 and TRBJ1-2; 8 bases match TRBD1. The CDR3 spans 15 residues. With 6 bases clipped from V and 2 bases from J, the junction kept 8 bases outside the gene matches. Germline CDR1 MNHEY, CDR2 SVGAGI. DNA of the CDR3: TGTGCCAGCAGGCCTCAGGGGGCGAGGAACTATGGCTACACCTTC. Amino acids: CASRPQGARNYGYTF.

This clone was detected a few times. The chain joins TRBV9 to TRBJ2-3; D gene unclear. From germline, CDR1 is SGDLS and CDR2 YYNGEE. Trimming shortened V by 3 bases and J by 7 bases, and 12 bases separated the two germline ends. This CDR3 spans 13 amino acids. The DNA for the CDR3 is TGTGCCAGCAGCGCTCCCCGATCCAATACGCAGTATTTT. Its protein is CASSAPRSNTQYF. Combining the CDR3 with reference TRBV9 and TRBJ2-3 gives the whole variable domain DSGVTQTPKHLITATGQRVTLRCSPRSGDLSVYWYQQSLDQGLQFLIQYYNGEERAKGNILERFSAQQFPDLHSELNLSSLELGDSALYFCASSAPRSNTQYFGPGTRLTVL.

The chain couples TRBV7-9 to TRBJ1-5; 8 bases are a match to TRBD1. Germline CDR1 is SEHNR and CDR2 is FQNEAQ (reference sequence). The CDR3 consists of 15 residues. The J segment lost 4 bases and the V segment lost 5 bases, leaving 7 bases of the junction unmatched. The CDR3 DNA follows: TGTGCCAGCAGCCTGGGGACAGGTTGGAATCAGCCCCAGCATTTT. Its translation: CASSLGTGWNQPQHF.

This sequence joins TRBV28 and TRBJ1-1; D not certain. The ends were cut back, 11 bases at V and 0 bases at J, with 22 bases in the middle. In germline, CDR1 is MDHEN, CDR2 SYDVKM. The CDR3 length is 16 residues. CDR3 region: CAVRELQSPMNTEAFF. The CDR3 DNA is TGTGCCGTCCGGGAGTTGCAGAGTCCCATGAACACTGAAGCTTTCTTT.

The rearrangement links TRBV9 to TRBJ2-2; D gene uncertain. The CDR3 runs 16 residues. Germline CDR1 is SGDLS and CDR2 is YYNGEE. V was pared by 1 base and J by 0 bases, with 10 bases between. DNA of the CDR3: TGTGCCAGCAGCGTAACCTCCTACGCGAACACCGGGGAGCTGTTTTTT. Its protein product is CASSVTSYANTGELFF.